The 9 T cell receptor beta chains given below trace back to one sample, sequenced in a study of regulatory T cells in long-lasting Graves disease. CDR3 regions were amplified by Arm-PCR using iRepertoire HTBI primers to build TCR beta libraries. TCRdb passed the multiplex PCR reads through MiXCR, listing each CDR3 protein once. The sample records 400,000 to 550,000 distinct CDR3 sequences, 16% being singletons. The sample's time point: newly diagnosed GD, antithyroid drugs for less than 3 months. PBMC-derived RNA was used for the TCR library. These data were also reused for a study on T cells in Graves' hyperthyroidism and ophthalmopathy.

The sequences come from peripheral blood mononuclear cells (PBMCs), collected at new diagnosis, from a patient treated with antithyroid drugs. Source of these receptors: a woman in her thirties with Graves disease.

This clonotype was picked up a small number of times. The chain employs TRBV19 and TRBJ2-7; 7 bases map to TRBD1. CDR3 length: 15 residues. Germline trimming cut 4 bases from V and 2 bases from J; bases unmatched to any gene: 8. Germline V gene sequence: CDR1 LNHDA, CDR2 SQIVND (reference sequence). The CDR3 reads CASSTSGTATYEQYF. CDR3 coding DNA: TGTGCCAGTAGTACATCCGGGACAGCAACCTACGAGCAGTACTTC. Full variable domain (missing parts from reference TRBV19 and TRBJ2-7): DGGITQSPKYLFRKEGQNVTLSCEQNLNHDAMYWYRQDPGQGLRLIYYSQIVNDFQKGDIAEGYSVSREKKESFPLTVTSAQKNPTAFYLCASSTSGTATYEQYFGPGTRLTVT.

Many counts were recorded for this clonotype. The V and J genes are TRBV5-6 and TRBJ2-1, with 10 bases that match TRBD2. CDR3 length: 14 amino acids. Germline CDR1 and CDR2: SGHDT and YYEEEE. The ends lost 4 bases at V and 8 bases at J; junction bases unmatched: 6. CDR3 in amino acids: CASSPAGGSYEQFF. CDR3 sequence (DNA): TGTGCCAGCAGCCCAGCGGGAGGGTCCTATGAGCAGTTCTTC.

CDR3 sequence: CSAQGADTQYF. In DNA form, the CDR3 reads TGCAGTGCCCAGGGGGCAGATACGCAGTATTTT. The chain couples TRBV20-1 to TRBJ2-3; 7 positions match TRBD1. The CDR3 has 11 residues. The germline V gene has CDR1 DFQATT and CDR2 SNEGSKA (reference sequence). V dropped 6 bases and J dropped 4; count of bases not matched to a gene: 1.

This clonotype was detected only a few times. The V gene is TRBV15, the J gene TRBJ1-1; D ambiguous. CDR1 is LNHNV, CDR2 YYDKDF, per germline (reference sequence). The CDR3 is 13 amino acids. With 7 bases removed from V and 1 base from J, the gap between germline ends came to 10 bases. The CDR3 loop reads CATTLTRNTEAFF. In DNA, the CDR3 is TGTGCCACCACATTAACACGGAACACTGAAGCTTTCTTT.

In this sample, this clonotype turned up many times. This chain links TRBV10-2 with TRBJ1-1; the D is unclear. CDR3 length: 13 amino acids. CDR1 WSHSY and CDR2 SAAADI come from the germline V gene. V shed 5 bases and J shed 3 bases, with 10 bases lying between them. The CDR3 coding sequence is TGCGCCAGCAGTAGGGCAAGATACACTGAAGCTTTCTTT. Amino acids: CASSRARYTEAFF.

This clonotype came up many times. The chain uses TRBV3-1 and TRBJ1-1, with 7 nucleotides matching TRBD1. Germline V gene lookup returns CDR1 LGHDT and CDR2 YNNKEL (reference sequence). The CDR3 extends over 12 amino acids. With V trimmed by 5 bases and J by 8 bases, 5 bases remained unmatched. The CDR3: CASSEGTAEAFF. CDR3 bases: TGTGCCAGCAGCGAAGGGACAGCAGAAGCTTTCTTT.

The V and J genes are TRBV13 and TRBJ1-6, with a tentative D call TRBD1 (5 bases). The length of the CDR3 is 14 residues. The germline V gene encodes CDR1 PRHDT and CDR2 FYEKMQ (reference sequence). The germline V and J ends were trimmed by 3 bases and 7 bases, with 10 bases remaining between them. The DNA for the CDR3 is TGTGCCAGCAGCTTTTCAGGGTTCAATTCACCCCTCCACTTT. Its protein product is CASSFSGFNSPLHF.

This clonotype was observed many times. This chain joins TRBV6-1 and TRBJ2-5; D is unresolved. V was shortened by 2 bases and J by 0 bases, with 13 bases between the two germline ends. The length of the CDR3 is 16 residues. Germline V gives CDR1 MNHNS, CDR2 SASEGT. DNA for the CDR3: TGTGCCAGCAGTGAAAGATGGGGAAGGGACCAAGAGACCCAGTACTTC. Residues: CASSERWGRDQETQYF.

This chain uses TRBV7-9 with TRBJ1-2; maybe TRBD1 (6 bases). The CDR3 length is 16 residues. Germline-derived CDR1 and CDR2 are SEHNR and FQNEAQ (reference sequence). V lost 0 bases to trimming and J lost 7 bases, with 18 bases between them. The CDR3 reads CASSLAGTGSPFGYTF. The CDR3 nucleotides read TGTGCCAGCAGCTTAGCGGGAACAGGGTCGCCGTTTGGCTACACCTTC.